The 26 T cell receptor beta chains below come from one sample, sequenced in a study of blood T cell repertoires in COVID-19. This table comes from immunoSEQ multiplex PCR, and its TCRdb copy is limited to in-frame clones, with some not included. The sample holds roughly 120,000 clones, over 65% seen once. The sequenced sample was peripheral blood. The receptors come from a man aged 70-80 years with acute or convalescent COVID-19.

The rearrangement uses TRBV11-3 and TRBJ2-7; the match to TRBD1 covers 8 bases. Germline CDR1 is SGHNT and CDR2 is YENEEA. This CDR3 has 14 residues. Trimming removed 5 bases from V and 3 bases from J; junction bases left unmatched: 6. The CDR3 region has the DNA TGTGCCAGCAGCCCCGGGACAGGATACTACGAGCAGTACTTC. Encoded protein: CASSPGTGYYEQYF.

The chain combines TRBV29-1 with TRBJ2-5, with D perhaps TRBD1 (5 bases). The CDR3 contains 13 residues. Germline CDR1 reads SQVTM; CDR2 reads ANQGSEA. The ends were cut back, 0 bases at V and 3 bases at J, with 8 bases in the middle. The CDR3 DNA reads TGCAGCGTTGAAGACCAGGGAAAAGAGACCCAGTACTTC. Translated: CSVEDQGKETQYF.

In the case of this clone: At one end, the junction sequence differs from germline, possibly due to a read error. The chain carries TRBV7-9 and TRBJ2-5, with D tentatively TRBD1 (6 bases). The germline V gene has CDR1 SEHNR and CDR2 FQNEAQ (reference sequence). The CDR3 spans 12 residues. This CDR3 reads CASSSKEDSWHF. The CDR3 DNA reads TGTGCCAGCAGCTCAAAAGAGGACAGTTGGCACTTC.

A note on this clone: One end of the junction does not line up with germline, which may come from a read error. The rearrangement links TRBV2 to TRBJ2-3, with 11 bases lining up with TRBD2. The germline V gene encodes CDR1 SNHLY and CDR2 FYNNEI. The CDR3 runs to 16 residues. The DNA of the CDR3 is TGTGCCAGCAGTCAAGCGGGACTAGCGGGCACAGATACGCAGTATTTT. Translation: CASSQAGLAGTDTQYF.

This clone was picked up a small number of times. The chain couples TRBV18 to TRBJ2-3; TRBD1 matches 7 bases. Germline trimming cut 3 bases from V and 0 bases from J; bases unmatched to any gene: 15. This CDR3 is 19 amino acids long. Germline loops: CDR1 KGHSH, CDR2 LQKENI. The CDR3 spells CASSPLLRDSRDSTDTQYF. CDR3 nucleotides: TGTGCCAGCTCACCGTTACTGAGGGACAGCCGAGATAGCACAGATACGCAGTATTTT.

This rearrangement joins TRBV7-2 to TRBJ2-4; 14 bases are shared with TRBD2. The CDR3 has 15 amino acids. CDR1 is SGHTA and CDR2 is FQGNSA in the germline V gene. Trimming cost V 5 bases and J 8 bases; bases outside gene matches: 5. For the CDR3, the DNA is TGTGCCAGCAGCGCTGGACTAGCGGGAGGCGACATTCAGTACTTC. This encodes CASSAGLAGGDIQYF.

The chain recombines TRBV30 with TRBJ2-6; D unresolved. The CDR3 length is 15 residues. V lost 5 bases and J 0 bases, leaving 11 bases between the germline ends. The germline V gene encodes CDR1 GTSNPN and CDR2 SVGIG (reference sequence). Here the CDR3 reads CAWARRNSGANVLTF. The CDR3 bases are TGTGCCTGGGCTAGACGGAACTCTGGGGCCAACGTCCTGACTTTC.

The sample holds one count of this clone. The chain recombines TRBV9 with TRBJ2-5, with 8 bases aligning to TRBD2. The V and J ends lost 4 bases and 5 bases, in that order; junction bases with no gene match: 10. There are 15 residues in the CDR3. CDR1 is SGDLS and CDR2 is YYNGEE in the germline V gene. CDR3 region: CASSRQAGEGETQYF. CDR3 sequence (DNA): TGTGCCAGCAGCCGCCAAGCGGGGGAGGGGGAGACCCAGTACTTC. The variable domain in full, with the rest retrieved from reference TRBV9 and TRBJ2-5, is DSGVTQTPKHLITATGQRVTLRCSPRSGDLSVYWYQQSLDQGLQFLIQYYNGEERAKGNILERFSAQQFPDLHSELNLSSLELGDSALYFCASSRQAGEGETQYFGPGTRLLVL.

V is TRBV30 and J is TRBJ1-4; TRBD1 agrees at 7 bases. Germline CDR1 reads GTSNPN; CDR2 reads SVGIG (reference sequence). Trimming cost V 1 base and J 3 bases; bases outside gene matches: 11. This CDR3 spans 17 amino acids. CDR3 in DNA: TGTGCCTGGAGTGCCCTCAATAAGGGGGCTCCTAATGAAAAACTGTTTTTT. Its translation: CAWSALNKGAPNEKLFF.

The chain joins TRBV3-1 (or the pseudogene TRBV3-2) to TRBJ1-1; 7 bases line up with TRBD1. The CDR3 consists of 16 residues. CDR1 is LGHDT, CDR2 YNNKEL, per germline (reference sequence). V trimming: 1 base; J trimming: 0 bases; junction bases outside the gene matches: 5. In DNA, the CDR3 is TGTGCCAGCAGCCAAGCCAGGGGGGTCATGAACACTGAAGCTTTCTTT. This encodes CASSQARGVMNTEAFF.

This chain connects TRBV5-1 to TRBJ1-5, with D unresolved. The CDR3 is made up of 13 amino acids. Germline V lookup: CDR1 SGHRS, CDR2 YFSETQ. The V and J ends lost 0 bases and 7 bases respectively, with 8 bases between them. The CDR3 region has the DNA TGCGCCAGCAGCTTGGGAGGTCAGCAGCCCCAGCATTTT. Protein product: CASSLGGQQPQHF.

This clone was seen once. J is TRBJ2-1 and V is TRBV9; D may be TRBD1 (6 bases). V was clipped by 0 bases and J by 2 bases, with 9 bases between them. This CDR3 contains 15 residues. Germline lookup yields CDR1 SGDLS and CDR2 YYNGEE. The CDR3 is CASSVEQGPYNEQFF. The CDR3 coding sequence is TGTGCCAGCAGCGTAGAACAGGGCCCCTACAATGAGCAGTTCTTC.

The rearrangement joins TRBV5-4 to TRBJ2-3; the match to TRBD2 covers 10 bases. The CDR3 is made up of 16 amino acids. Germline CDR1 SGHNT, CDR2 YYREEE (reference sequence). V shed 5 bases and J 6 bases; nucleotides not matched to a gene: 12. CDR3 region: CASSPPSGRVGDTQYF. CDR3 nucleotides: TGTGCCAGCAGTCCTCCTAGCGGGAGAGTTGGGGATACGCAGTATTTT.

The chain couples TRBV28 to TRBJ1-4; D gene ambiguous. The length of the CDR3 is 13 residues. V was clipped by 10 bases and J by 0 bases, with 9 bases between them. Germline V gene data show CDR1 as MDHEN and CDR2 as SYDVKM. The CDR3 region is CATLVATNEKLFF. The DNA of the CDR3 is TGTGCCACCTTGGTAGCAACTAATGAAAAACTGTTTTTT.

This rearrangement joins TRBV18 to TRBJ2-7; tentative D call: TRBD2 (5 bases). V was cut by 3 bases and J by 3 bases, with 15 bases left in between. The CDR3 is made up of 15 amino acids. In germline, CDR1 is KGHSH, CDR2 LQKENI. CDR3 loop: CASSPVAGLGYEQYF. In DNA, the CDR3 is TGTGCCAGCTCACCCGTCGCGGGCCTGGGCTACGAGCAGTACTTC.

V usage is TRBV5-4 and J usage is TRBJ2-7; 7 bases line up with TRBD1. V shed 0 bases and J 3 bases; nucleotides not matched to a gene: 6. CDR1 is SGHNT, CDR2 YYREEE, per germline (reference sequence). The CDR3 spans 15 residues. The CDR3 spells CASSLGQGNFYEQYF. The DNA of the CDR3 is TGTGCCAGCAGCTTGGGACAGGGAAATTTCTACGAGCAGTACTTC.

This chain links TRBV18 with TRBJ1-6, with 9 bases that match TRBD1. The V gene's germline CDR1 is KGHSH and CDR2 LQKENI. This CDR3 has 14 residues. The J segment lost 7 bases and the V segment lost 4 bases, leaving 2 bases of the junction unmatched. The chain's CDR3 is CASSRGQGNSPLHF. The DNA of the CDR3 is TGTGCCAGCTCACGGGGACAGGGCAATTCACCCCTCCACTTT. The variable domain in full, completed from reference TRBV18 and TRBJ1-6, reads NAGVMQNPRHLVRRRGQEARLRCSPMKGHSHVYWYRQLPEEGLKFMVYLQKENIIDESGMPKERFSAEFPKEGPSILRIQQVVRGDSAAYFCASSRGQGNSPLHFGNGTRLTVT.

Remarks on this clone: The same CDR3 is also encoded by other DNA sequences in this sample. This chain connects TRBV28 to TRBJ2-4; the D is unclear. The germline gives CDR1 MDHEN, CDR2 SYDVKM. The CDR3 runs 14 residues. V dropped 3 bases and J dropped 3 bases, with 9 bases sitting between them. This chain's CDR3 is CASSFSGSKNIQYF. The CDR3 region has the DNA TGTGCCAGCAGTTTTTCGGGTAGCAAAAACATTCAGTACTTC.

V and J are TRBV7-8 and TRBJ2-7, with 8 positions matching TRBD1. CDR1 and CDR2 from the germline V gene are SGHVS and FQNEAQ. V shed 3 bases and J 1 base; nucleotides not matched to a gene: 2. This CDR3 comprises 14 residues. For the CDR3, the DNA is TGTGCCAGCAGCTTTAGGGACAGGTCCTACGAGCAGTACTTC. This gives the protein CASSFRDRSYEQYF.

V is TRBV7-3 and J is TRBJ1-1; D gene uncertain. V was clipped by 5 bases and J by 1 base, with 8 bases between them. This CDR3 comprises 13 residues. The germline V gene encodes CDR1 SGHTA and CDR2 FQGTGA. CDR3 DNA: TGTGCCAGCAGCGTGGGGAGGAACACTGAAGCTTTCTTT. It is translated as CASSVGRNTEAFF.

This clone was detected a few times. The rearrangement links TRBV5-5 to TRBJ2-5; 7 bases line up with TRBD2. Germline V gene sequence: CDR1 SGHKS, CDR2 YYEKEE (reference sequence). Losses at the gene ends were 4 bases for V and 2 bases for J; bases not matched to a gene: 5. The CDR3 sequence is 14 residues long. The DNA of the CDR3 is TGTGCCAGCAGCCGCGCGGGGGTACAAGAGACCCAGTACTTC. It is translated as CASSRAGVQETQYF.

This clone was counted a single time. The V and J genes are TRBV2 and TRBJ2-7; D remains unclear. Germline CDR1 is SNHLY and CDR2 is FYNNEI. This CDR3 comprises 12 residues. Trimming pared 8 bases from V and 0 bases from J, leaving 8 bases between. The CDR3 sequence is CASGPFSYEQYF. The CDR3 DNA reads as TGTGCCAGCGGCCCCTTCTCCTACGAGCAGTACTTC. Combining the CDR3 with reference TRBV2 and TRBJ2-7 gives the whole variable domain EPEVTQTPSHQVTQMGQEVILRCVPISNHLYFYWYRQILGQKVEFLVSFYNNEISEKSEIFDDQFSVERPDGSNFTLKIRSTKLEDSAMYFCASGPFSYEQYFGPGTRLTVT.

V usage is TRBV7-2 and J usage is TRBJ1-5, with 9 bases identical to TRBD1. The CDR3 contains 13 residues. The germline CDR1 and CDR2 sequences are SGHTA and FQGNSA. V lost 4 bases to trimming and J lost 5 bases; unmatched junction nucleotides: 0. The CDR3 DNA reads as TGTGCCAGCAGCTGGGACAGGGATCAGCCCCAGCATTTT. Translating gives CASSWDRDQPQHF.

V gene TRBV20-1 combines with J gene TRBJ1-1, with 8 bases matching TRBD1. V shed 3 bases and J 2 bases; nucleotides not matched to a gene: 5. Per the germline V gene, CDR1 is DFQATT and CDR2 is SNEGSKA (reference sequence). The CDR3 has 14 amino acids. The CDR3 DNA follows: TGCAGTGCTAGTGATACAGGGGGTAACACTGAAGCTTTCTTT. Residues: CSASDTGGNTEAFF.

The rearrangement uses TRBV5-1 and TRBJ1-1; TRBD1 matches at 7 bases. CDR1 is SGHRS, CDR2 YFSETQ, per germline. The trim removed 4 bases at V and 1 base at J, leaving 10 bases unmatched. The CDR3 is made up of 16 amino acids. The CDR3 region has the DNA TGCGCCAGCAGCAGACAGGGCAGGGAAAGGAACACTGAAGCTTTCTTT. This sequence encodes CASSRQGRERNTEAFF.

CDR3 in DNA: TGTGCCAGCAGCTTAGTAGGAGGGTACTACGAGCAGTACTTC. This encodes CASSLVGGYYEQYF. The chain is built from TRBV7-8 and TRBJ2-7; TRBD2 is a possible D gene (6 bases). The CDR3 totals 14 residues. V was trimmed by 1 base and J by 3 bases, leaving 10 bases between them. Germline V gene sequence: CDR1 SGHVS, CDR2 FQNEAQ.